This is a list of T cell receptor beta chains from one sample in a study of brain metastases from non-small cell lung cancer. Only in-frame clones appear in the TCRdb table, and some are missing; sequencing was by immunoSEQ multiplex PCR. The sample yields 14,000 to 15,000 clones, about four fifths seen once. The sequencing sample was made of primary lung tumor tissue. Source of these receptors: a donor at least 40 years old with non-small cell lung cancer. Both conserved end residues are part of each CDR3. The D gene is left open where the match is weak. Part of the rows lack a size; the others show once, few, many or a class for expanded clones.

D gene	clone size	V gene	J gene	CDR3 DNA	CDR3 protein
-	once	TRBV6-5	TRBJ1-2	TGTGCCAGCAGATTAGGGGGCTACACCTTC	CASRLGGYTF
-	-	TRBV27	TRBJ2-2	TGTGCCAGCAGTTTAAATTCGGGAGTTCTCACCGGGGAGCTGTTTTTT	CASSLNSGVLTGELFF
-	-	TRBV6-5	TRBJ1-5	TGTGCCACCTCCGAAGGACCCGGTCTGCCCCAGCATTTT	CATSEGPGLPQHF
-	-	TRBV6-6	TRBJ1-1	TGTGCCAGCAGCCCTATACTTAACACTGAAGCTTTCTTT	CASSPILNTEAFF
-	-	TRBV19	TRBJ1-4	TGTGCCAGTAGAGTGGGGGGCACTAATGAAAAACTGTTTTTT	CASRVGGTNEKLFF
-	-	TRBV18	TRBJ2-5	TGTGCCAGCTCATCCCAAGAGACCCAGTACTTC	CASSSQETQYF
-	few	TRBV6-5	TRBJ2-3	TGTGCCAGCAGTTCCGGTCAGGGGTCCACAGATACGCAGTATTTT	CASSSGQGSTDTQYF
TRBD1	-	TRBV6-6	TRBJ2-3	TGTGCCAGCGACAGGGACACAGATACGCAGTATTTT	CASDRDTDTQYF
-	-	TRBV12-3/TRBV12-4	TRBJ1-1	TGTGCCAGCAGCCGAGGGACTGAAGCTTTCTTT	CASSRGTEAFF
-	-	TRBV6-5	TRBJ1-6	TGTGCCAGCAGAACTCCTGTAGGTTTCCTCCACTTT	CASRTPVGFLHF
-	few	TRBV10-3	TRBJ1-5	TGTGCCATCAGTGAAAGGGAGCCGGGACCGGGCCTGAGAGGGAATCAGCCCCAGCATTTT	CAISEREPGPGLRGNQPQHF
-	-	TRBV30	TRBJ1-5	TGTGCCTTTACAGCTACGAGGTTGCAGCCCCAGCATTTT	CAFTATRLQPQHF
-	-	TRBV13	TRBJ2-3	TGTGCCAGCAGCTTAAAGGCAGATACGCAGTATTTT	CASSLKADTQYF
-	medium-sized	TRBV4-1	TRBJ1-1	TGCGCCAGCAGCCAAGGGGCGGGGTCCGAAGCTTTCTTT	CASSQGAGSEAFF
-	-	TRBV28	TRBJ2-4	TGTGCCAGCACCACCCCACAGGGCGACAAAAACATTCAGTACTTC	CASTTPQGDKNIQYF
-	-	TRBV9	TRBJ2-1	TGTGCCAGCAGCGTAGGAGGAACAGGGCTTTACAATGAGCAGTTCTTC	CASSVGGTGLYNEQFF
-	few	TRBV5-1	TRBJ2-3	TGCGCCAGCAGCCTTGGGCGAGGGGGGGCCACAGATACGCAGTATTTT	CASSLGRGGATDTQYF
TRBD1	-	TRBV30	TRBJ2-3	TGTGCCAGTAAGGGGGACAGGGGTACAGATACGCAGTATTTT	CASKGDRGTDTQYF
TRBD1	-	TRBV9	TRBJ1-5	TGTGCCAGCAGCGAGACAGGGAGCACCAATCAGCCCCAGCATTTT	CASSETGSTNQPQHF
-	-	TRBV7-2	TRBJ1-6	TGTGCCAGCAGCCCCGCAGTTGTCCCCTATAATTCACCCTTCCACTTT	CASSPAVVPYNSPFHF
-	-	TRBV15	TRBJ1-4	TGTGCCACCAGCAGAGATAAGTTGACGGATGAAAAACTGTTTTTT	CATSRDKLTDEKLFF
TRBD2	-	TRBV18	TRBJ2-5	TGTGCCAGCTCACCTTGGACTAGCGGGGTTAAAGAGACCCAGTACTTC	CASSPWTSGVKETQYF
-	-	TRBV7-2	TRBJ1-2	TGTGCCAGCAGCTTACCCCGAGCAGATGCCTATGGCTACACCTTC	CASSLPRADAYGYTF
-	-	TRBV5-5	TRBJ1-4	TGTGCCAGCAGCTTGACGTCAACTAATGAAAAACTGTTTTTT	CASSLTSTNEKLFF
-	-	TRBV2	TRBJ1-6	TGTGCCAGCAGTGAAGAGGGGTCCTATAATTCACCCCTCCACTTT	CASSEEGSYNSPLHF
-	-	TRBV5-1	TRBJ1-2	TGCGCCAGCAGCTTGTTTAGGGAAGATGGCTACACCTTC	CASSLFREDGYTF
-	-	TRBV28	TRBJ1-1	TGTGCCAGCAGTGGGAGGCAGGGGAAATTCTCTGAAGCTTTCTTT	CASSGRQGKFSEAFF
-	-	TRBV2	TRBJ1-1	TGTGCCAGCAGGGGGGGCTCTGCCCGTGCTGAAGCTTTCTTT	CASRGGSARAEAFF
-	medium-sized	TRBV6-2/TRBV6-3	TRBJ2-5	TGTGCCAGCAGTAGATCCAGGGTAGGGGAGACCCAGTACTTC	CASSRSRVGETQYF
-	-	TRBV19	TRBJ1-1	TGTGCCAGTAGGGGGAACACTGAAGCTTTCTTT	CASRGNTEAFF
-	-	TRBV6-2/TRBV6-3	TRBJ2-5	TGTGCCAGCAGTTACGGGCCGCGGGAGACCCAGTACTTC	CASSYGPRETQYF
-	-	TRBV5-1	TRBJ2-1	TGCGCCAGCAGCTCAGAGACCACCGCCAATGAGCAGTTCTTC	CASSSETTANEQFF
-	-	TRBV18	TRBJ2-3	TGTGCCAGCTCACCCCCCAGCGGGTCGGATACGCAGTATTTT	CASSPPSGSDTQYF